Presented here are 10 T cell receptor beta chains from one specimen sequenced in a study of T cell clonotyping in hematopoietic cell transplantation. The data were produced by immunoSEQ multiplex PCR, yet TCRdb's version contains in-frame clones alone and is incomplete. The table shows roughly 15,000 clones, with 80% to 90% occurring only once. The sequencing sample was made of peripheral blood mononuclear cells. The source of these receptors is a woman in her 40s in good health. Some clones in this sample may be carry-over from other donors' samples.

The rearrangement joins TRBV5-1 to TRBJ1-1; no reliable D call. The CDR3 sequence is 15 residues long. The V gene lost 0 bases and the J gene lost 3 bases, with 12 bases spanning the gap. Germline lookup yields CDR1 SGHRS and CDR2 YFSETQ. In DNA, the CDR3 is TGCGCCAGCAGCTTGGCCTTGGCATTGGACACTGAAGCTTTCTTT. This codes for CASSLALALDTEAFF.

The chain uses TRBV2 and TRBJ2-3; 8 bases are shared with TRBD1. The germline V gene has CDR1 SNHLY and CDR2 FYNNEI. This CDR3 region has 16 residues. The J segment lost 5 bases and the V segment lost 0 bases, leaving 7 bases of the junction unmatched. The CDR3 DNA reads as TGTGCCAGCAGTGAAGCTTGGCAGGGGGCTTTAGATACGCAGTATTTT. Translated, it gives CASSEAWQGALDTQYF. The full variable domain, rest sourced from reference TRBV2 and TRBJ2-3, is EPEVTQTPSHQVTQMGQEVILRCVPISNHLYFYWYRQILGQKVEFLVSFYNNEISEKSEIFDDQFSVERPDGSNFTLKIRSTKLEDSAMYFCASSEAWQGALDTQYFGPGTRLTVL.

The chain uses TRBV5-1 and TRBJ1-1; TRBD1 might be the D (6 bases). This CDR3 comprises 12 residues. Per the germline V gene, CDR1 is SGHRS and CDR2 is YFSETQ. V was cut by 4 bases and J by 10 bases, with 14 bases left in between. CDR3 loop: CASSNTGSGAFF. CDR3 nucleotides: TGCGCCAGCAGCAACACAGGGTCCGGAGCTTTCTTT.

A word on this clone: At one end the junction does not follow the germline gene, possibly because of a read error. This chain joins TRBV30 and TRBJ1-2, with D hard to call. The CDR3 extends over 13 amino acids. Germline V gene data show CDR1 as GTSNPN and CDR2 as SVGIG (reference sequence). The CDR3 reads CAWSEAGGYGYAF. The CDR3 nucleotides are TGTGCCTGGAGTGAGGCCGGTGGCTATGGCTACGCCTTC.

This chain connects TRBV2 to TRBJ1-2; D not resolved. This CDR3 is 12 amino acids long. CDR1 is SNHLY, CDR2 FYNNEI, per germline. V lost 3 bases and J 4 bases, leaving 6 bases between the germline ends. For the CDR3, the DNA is TGTGCCAGCAGTGATGCCCGCTATGGCTACACCTTC. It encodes CASSDARYGYTF.

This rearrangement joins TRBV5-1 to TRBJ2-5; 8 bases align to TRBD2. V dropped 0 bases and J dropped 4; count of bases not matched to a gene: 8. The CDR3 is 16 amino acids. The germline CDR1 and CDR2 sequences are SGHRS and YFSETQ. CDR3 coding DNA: TGCGCCAGCAGCTTGGCCGGTCTAGCGGGCGCAGAGACCCAGTACTTC. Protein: CASSLAGLAGAETQYF.

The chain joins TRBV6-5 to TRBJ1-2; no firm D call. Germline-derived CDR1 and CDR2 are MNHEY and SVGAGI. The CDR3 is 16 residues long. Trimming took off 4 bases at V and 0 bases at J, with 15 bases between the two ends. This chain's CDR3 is CASSSTRPRTNYGYTF. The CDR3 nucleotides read TGTGCCAGCAGTTCCACCCGCCCCCGTACTAACTATGGCTACACCTTC.

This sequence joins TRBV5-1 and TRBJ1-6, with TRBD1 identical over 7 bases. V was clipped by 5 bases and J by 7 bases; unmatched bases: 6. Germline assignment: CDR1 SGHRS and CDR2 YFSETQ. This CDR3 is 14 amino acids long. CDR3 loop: CASRLQGQNSPLHF. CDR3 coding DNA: TGCGCCAGCAGGCTTCAGGGACAGAATTCACCCCTCCACTTT. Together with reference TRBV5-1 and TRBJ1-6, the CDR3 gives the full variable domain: KAGVTQTPRYLIKTRGQQVTLSCSPISGHRSVSWYQQTPGQGLQFLFEYFSETQRNKGNFPGRFSGRQFSNSRSEMNVSTLELGDSALYLCASRLQGQNSPLHFGNGTRLTVT.

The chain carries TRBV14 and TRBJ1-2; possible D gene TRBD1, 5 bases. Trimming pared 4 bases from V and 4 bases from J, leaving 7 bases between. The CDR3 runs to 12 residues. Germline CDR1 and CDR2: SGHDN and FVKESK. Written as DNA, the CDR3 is TGTGCCAGCAGCCCGGGGCTCTATGGCTACACCTTC. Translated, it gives CASSPGLYGYTF.

The CDR3 DNA sequence: TGTGCCAGCAGGCTGCCGGGGGGTGGCACTAATGAAAAACTGTTTTTT. The encoded protein is CASRLPGGGTNEKLFF. V is TRBV2 and J is TRBJ1-4; D may be TRBD1 (5 bases). CDR1 is SNHLY, CDR2 FYNNEI, per germline. The CDR3 spans 16 residues. Trimming removed 6 bases at V and 2 bases at J, with 16 bases between.